This T cell receptor (beta chain) was captured in a study of blood T cells in healthy people across ages. Researchers collected around 10 milliliters of peripheral blood from every single donor. For the second PCR, which ran for roughly 6 to 11 cycles, a sample-barcoded 5' primer and a J-beta primer mix were used. Researchers report that a template-switch adaptor with 12 random nucleotides tagged each cDNA molecule. Via MiXCR, TCRdb re-called the 5' RACE reads, giving one row per CDR3 protein. The sample records approximately 1.5 million distinct CDR3 sequences, about 42% being singletons. The V gene end was trimmed by 3 bases and the J gene end by 2 bases; junction bases not matched to a gene: 6. Germline CDR1 MGHRA, CDR2 YSYEKL. The CDR3 length is 15 residues.

The TCR sequence derives from a woman younger than 35 in good health. The sequencing input was blood. This chain connects TRBV4-1 to TRBJ1-1; 7 bases fit TRBD1. In DNA form, the CDR3 reads TGCGCCAGCAGCCAGGTGGGACAGCGAAACACTGAAGCTTTCTTT. Translating it yields CASSQVGQRNTEAFF.